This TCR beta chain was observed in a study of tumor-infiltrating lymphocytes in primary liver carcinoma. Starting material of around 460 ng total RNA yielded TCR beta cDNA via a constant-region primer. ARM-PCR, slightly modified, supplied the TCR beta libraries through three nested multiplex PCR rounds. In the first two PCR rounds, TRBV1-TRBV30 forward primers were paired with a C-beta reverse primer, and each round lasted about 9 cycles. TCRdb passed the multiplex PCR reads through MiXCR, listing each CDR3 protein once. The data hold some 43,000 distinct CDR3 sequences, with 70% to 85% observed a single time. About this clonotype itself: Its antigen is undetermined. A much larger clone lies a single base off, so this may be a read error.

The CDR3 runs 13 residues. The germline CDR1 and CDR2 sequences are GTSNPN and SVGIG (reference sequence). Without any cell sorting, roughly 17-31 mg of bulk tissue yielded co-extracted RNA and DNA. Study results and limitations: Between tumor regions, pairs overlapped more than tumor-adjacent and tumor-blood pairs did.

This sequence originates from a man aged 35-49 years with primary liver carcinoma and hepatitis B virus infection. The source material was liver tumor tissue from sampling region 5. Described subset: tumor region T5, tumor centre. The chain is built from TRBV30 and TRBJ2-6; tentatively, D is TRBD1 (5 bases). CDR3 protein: CAWTVSGANGLTF. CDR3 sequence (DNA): TGTGCCTGGACAGTCTCTGGGGCCAACGGCCTGACTTTC.